This entry lists 27 T cell receptor beta chains sequenced from one sample in a study of blood T cell repertoires in COVID-19. TCRdb's copy holds only in-frame clones and misses some; the assay was immunoSEQ multiplex PCR. The sample gives approximately 11,000 clones, over 80% of which show up once; around 4.4% is in the top ten. Sequenced sample: peripheral blood. Every receptor here comes from a human donor in a cohort sampled during active COVID-19.

The chain couples TRBV5-1 to TRBJ2-5, with D possibly being TRBD1 (5 bases). Germline CDR1 SGHRS, CDR2 YFSETQ. CDR3 length equals 13 residues. The germline V and J ends were trimmed by 5 bases and 1 base, with 9 bases remaining between them. CDR3 loop: CASRYRFQETQYF. The CDR3 DNA is TGCGCCAGCAGGTACAGGTTCCAAGAGACCCAGTACTTC.

The genes are TRBV29-1 and TRBJ2-2; 10 bases fit TRBD2. Germline V gene lookup returns CDR1 SQVTM and CDR2 ANQGSEA. Unmatched junction bases numbered 10, after V lost 4 bases and J lost 5 bases. The CDR3 runs to 16 residues. DNA for the CDR3: TGCAGCGTTGGAAGGTGGAGCGGGAGGGATACCGGGGAGCTGTTTTTT. Its protein is CSVGRWSGRDTGELFF.

The chain carries TRBV7-2 and TRBJ1-5; 7 nucleotides line up with TRBD1. Germline-derived CDR1 and CDR2 are SGHTA and FQGNSA. The V and J ends lost 5 bases and 9 bases, in that order; junction bases with no gene match: 10. The CDR3 runs 14 residues. CDR3 sequence reads: CASSETTGNGPQHF. The CDR3 nucleotides are TGTGCCAGCAGCGAAACGACAGGGAACGGGCCCCAGCATTTT.

A few counts support this clone. The chain combines TRBV7-8 with TRBJ1-5, with no clear D. V was pared by 5 bases and J by 4 bases, with 9 bases between. CDR1 and CDR2 (germline): SGHVS, FQNEAQ. The CDR3 has 13 amino acids. The CDR3: CASSTAPNQPQHF. The CDR3 DNA sequence: TGTGCCAGCAGCACCGCGCCTAATCAGCCCCAGCATTTT.

This clone has a handful of counts. V gene TRBV2 combines with J gene TRBJ1-6; no definite D call. This CDR3 is 15 amino acids long. Germline CDR1 SNHLY, CDR2 FYNNEI. The ends were cut back, 7 bases at V and 9 bases at J, with 19 bases in the middle. In DNA form, the CDR3 reads TGTGCCAGCATGGAGAGGGCGGCGTTGGGTTCACCCCTCCACTTT. It codes for CASMERAALGSPLHF. The full variable domain, rest sourced from reference TRBV2 and TRBJ1-6, is EPEVTQTPSHQVTQMGQEVILRCVPISNHLYFYWYRQILGQKVEFLVSFYNNEISEKSEIFDDQFSVERPDGSNFTLKIRSTKLEDSAMYFCASMERAALGSPLHFGNGTRLTVT.

The CDR3 DNA sequence: TGTGCCATCAGACCCACTGAAAGCGGGAGTAAAGGTAATGAGCAGTTCTTC. Translated, it gives CAIRPTESGSKGNEQFF. This chain uses TRBV10-3 with TRBJ2-1, with 8 bases aligning to TRBD2. Germline V gene data show CDR1 as ENHRY and CDR2 as SYGVKD. The junction had 17 bases not matched to a gene; V was cut back by 6 bases and J by 7 bases. CDR3 length equals 17 residues.

This clone was found once. The chain joins TRBV19 to TRBJ2-1, with 7 bases matching TRBD2. This CDR3 region has 16 residues. V trimming: 5 bases; J trimming: 2 bases; junction bases outside the gene matches: 9. In germline, CDR1 is LNHDA, CDR2 SQIVND (reference sequence). The chain's CDR3 is CASSLLAGQAYNEQFF. In DNA form, the CDR3 reads TGTGCCAGTAGTCTGTTAGCGGGTCAAGCCTACAATGAGCAGTTCTTC.

This clone was counted only a few times. The chain joins TRBV7-2 to TRBJ1-2; TRBD1 is a possible D gene (6 bases). This CDR3 spans 16 amino acids. Germline CDR1 reads SGHTA; CDR2 reads FQGNSA. With 5 bases removed from V and 7 bases from J, the gap between germline ends came to 23 bases. CDR3 loop: CASSLSPGQIIGGYTF. The DNA of the CDR3 is TGTGCCAGCAGCCTTTCACCCGGACAGATCATTGGTGGCTACACCTTC.

This chain connects TRBV18 to TRBJ2-1, with 11 bases aligning to TRBD2. Germline V CDR1 and CDR2: KGHSH, LQKENI. The V and J ends lost 2 bases and 6 bases, in that order; junction bases with no gene match: 3. CDR3 length: 15 residues. The chain's CDR3 is CASSPTSGSSNEQFF. CDR3 coding DNA: TGTGCCAGCTCACCAACTAGCGGGAGCAGCAATGAGCAGTTCTTC.

The chain has TRBV7-8 and TRBJ2-7; 8 bases are a match to TRBD1. CDR3 length: 14 residues. Trimming at V came to 5 bases and at J to 1 base, leaving 4 bases not matched to a gene. Germline assignment: CDR1 SGHVS and CDR2 FQNEAQ. The CDR3 DNA reads TGTGCCAGCAGCCAGAACAGGGGGTCCTACGAGCAGTACTTC. This gives the protein CASSQNRGSYEQYF.

The rearrangement links TRBV25-1 to TRBJ1-6; 7 bases are shared with TRBD1. V lost 4 bases, J lost 10 bases, and 10 bases stayed unmatched. Germline values: CDR1 MGHDK, CDR2 SYGVNS. The CDR3 length is 15 residues. The CDR3 reads CASSGNRGQESPLHF. In DNA form, the CDR3 reads TGTGCCAGCAGTGGGAACAGGGGCCAGGAGTCACCCCTCCACTTT.

The rearrangement uses TRBV6-5 and TRBJ2-7; D is perhaps TRBD2 (5 bases). Trimming removed 0 bases at V and 6 bases at J, with 15 bases between. The CDR3 has 15 residues. Germline V gene sequence: CDR1 MNHEY, CDR2 SVGAGI. Written as DNA, the CDR3 is TGTGCCAGCAGTTACTCGAGGGCGGGTTTAAGCGAGCAGTACTTC. Translating it yields CASSYSRAGLSEQYF.

V usage is TRBV5-1 and J usage is TRBJ2-6, with 9 bases fitting TRBD1. V was clipped by 4 bases and J by 0 bases; unmatched bases: 5. Looked up from germline, CDR1 is SGHRS and CDR2 is YFSETQ. CDR3 length: 17 amino acids. CDR3 bases: TGCGCCAGCAGCCCGGGACAGGGAAACTCTGGGGCCAACGTCCTGACTTTC. Translating gives CASSPGQGNSGANVLTF.

The CDR3 DNA is TGTGCCAGCAGCCAAGAGGACAGGGGGCACGAGCAGTACTTC. Its protein product is CASSQEDRGHEQYF. The chain has TRBV3-1 (or the pseudogene TRBV3-2) and TRBJ2-7, with 11 bases matching TRBD1. The CDR3 loop spans 14 amino acids. The junction had 0 bases not matched to a gene; V was cut back by 0 bases and J by 5 bases. CDR1 is LGHDT and CDR2 is YNNKEL in the germline V gene (reference sequence).

The J gene is TRBJ2-1, the V gene TRBV6-2 or TRBV6-3; TRBD1 agrees at 7 bases. Germline CDR1 and CDR2: MNHEY and SVGEGT. J was trimmed by 4 bases and V by 7 bases; bases with no gene match: 7. The CDR3 contains 14 residues. CDR3 sequence reads: CASIPGTAYNEQFF. The CDR3 DNA reads as TGTGCCAGCATCCCCGGGACAGCTTACAATGAGCAGTTCTTC.

The genes are TRBV6-6 and TRBJ1-1; no reliable D call. The ends were cut back, 0 bases at V and 7 bases at J, with 15 bases in the middle. Germline values: CDR1 MNHNY, CDR2 SVGAGI (reference sequence). The CDR3 runs 15 residues. Written as DNA, the CDR3 is TGTGCCAGCAGTTACTCGGGAGGGCGCGACTATGAAGCTTTCTTT. Encoded protein: CASSYSGGRDYEAFF.

This clone occurred once. The V call is TRBV3-1 (or the pseudogene TRBV3-2), the J call TRBJ2-1; possibly TRBD1 for D (6 bases). V was shortened by 1 base and J by 4 bases, with 17 bases between the two germline ends. The germline CDR1 and CDR2 sequences are LGHDT and YNNKEL (reference sequence). The CDR3 consists of 17 residues. The CDR3 nucleotides are TGTGCCAGCAGCCAAGCTCAGGGGTCCGTCCGGTACAATGAGCAGTTCTTC. Its translation is CASSQAQGSVRYNEQFF.

The genes are TRBV29-1 and TRBJ1-2; perhaps TRBD1 as D (5 bases). The length of the CDR3 is 16 residues. CDR1 is SQVTM, CDR2 ANQGSEA, per germline. The germline V and J ends were trimmed by 1 base and 1 base, with 16 bases remaining between them. In DNA, the CDR3 is TGCAGCGTTGAAGGAAGGGTAGGGGAGGGTAACTATGGCTACACCTTC. Amino acids: CSVEGRVGEGNYGYTF.

The gene calls are TRBV28 and TRBJ2-7; D possibly corresponds to TRBD1 (5 bases). Trimming shortened V by 7 bases and J by 4 bases, and 11 bases separated the two germline ends. Germline lookup yields CDR1 MDHEN and CDR2 SYDVKM. The CDR3 contains 12 residues. The CDR3 DNA sequence: TGTGCCAGCATAGACAGCAAGTACGAGCAGTACTTC. Its translation: CASIDSKYEQYF.

The chain recombines TRBV7-9 with TRBJ2-2; D remains ambiguous. The CDR3 has 13 residues. With 2 bases removed from V and 7 bases from J, the gap between germline ends came to 8 bases. Germline V gene lookup returns CDR1 SEHNR and CDR2 FQNEAQ (reference sequence). Here the CDR3 reads CASSLRFGGELFF. CDR3 DNA: TGTGCCAGCAGCTTACGGTTTGGCGGGGAGCTGTTTTTT.

The CDR3 loop reads CASSSRGRYNEQFF. CDR3 DNA: TGTGCCAGCAGCTCGAGGGGGCGCTACAATGAGCAGTTCTTC. V gene TRBV3-1 (or the pseudogene TRBV3-2) combines with J gene TRBJ2-1; TRBD1 aligns across 7 bases. Losses at the gene ends were 5 bases for V and 3 bases for J; bases not matched to a gene: 4. The CDR3 consists of 14 residues. Germline loops: CDR1 LGHDT, CDR2 YNNKEL (reference sequence).

The chain is built from TRBV19 and TRBJ2-1, with TRBD2 identical over 7 bases. The germline gives CDR1 LNHDA, CDR2 SQIVND (reference sequence). V lost 3 bases and J lost 8; bases outside the gene matches: 13. There are 16 residues in the CDR3. The CDR3 coding sequence is TGTGCCAGTAGTATTAGGGTGGGAGGGAGAAAGCATGAGCAGTTCTTC. This encodes CASSIRVGGRKHEQFF.

V and J are TRBV19 and TRBJ2-2, with a weak D call TRBD2 (6 bases). V lost 6 bases and J 5 bases, leaving 16 bases between the germline ends. The CDR3 is made up of 15 amino acids. Germline V gives CDR1 LNHDA, CDR2 SQIVND (reference sequence). CDR3: CASSRRRAGTGELFF. For the CDR3, the DNA is TGTGCCAGTAGCAGACGGAGGGCCGGAACCGGGGAGCTGTTTTTT.

The chain joins TRBV5-1 to TRBJ2-5; D may be TRBD2 (5 bases). V was pared by 0 bases and J by 2 bases, with 8 bases between. The CDR3 has 14 residues. Germline lookup yields CDR1 SGHRS and CDR2 YFSETQ. CDR3 residues: CASSLGSAQETQYF. Here the CDR3 DNA reads TGCGCCAGCAGCTTGGGTAGCGCGCAAGAGACCCAGTACTTC. Full variable domain (missing parts from reference TRBV5-1 and TRBJ2-5): KAGVTQTPRYLIKTRGQQVTLSCSPISGHRSVSWYQQTPGQGLQFLFEYFSETQRNKGNFPGRFSGRQFSNSRSEMNVSTLELGDSALYLCASSLGSAQETQYFGPGTRLLVL.

The V gene is TRBV30, the J gene TRBJ1-2; TRBD1 is a possible D gene (5 bases). Germline loops: CDR1 GTSNPN, CDR2 SVGIG (reference sequence). The CDR3 runs to 14 residues. V dropped 6 bases and J dropped 0 bases, with 14 bases sitting between them. CDR3 protein: CACPLGRSNYGYTF. The CDR3 nucleotides are TGTGCCTGCCCCCTGGGGCGCTCTAACTATGGCTACACCTTC. Drawing the rest from reference TRBV30 and TRBJ1-2, the complete variable domain is SQTIHQWPATLVQPVGSPLSLECTVEGTSNPNLYWYRQAAGRGLQLLFYSVGIGQISSEVPQNLSASRPQDRQFILSSKKLLLSDSGFYLCACPLGRSNYGYTFGSGTRLTVV.

The V and J genes are TRBV4-1 and TRBJ2-1; possibly TRBD1 for D (6 bases). Looked up from germline, CDR1 is MGHRA and CDR2 is YSYEKL. V lost 0 bases, J lost 8 bases, and 14 bases lay in between. The length of the CDR3 is 15 residues. The CDR3 nucleotides are TGCGCCAGCAGCCAAGAACAGGGCCGGCCAGATGAGCAGTTCTTC. It translates to CASSQEQGRPDEQFF.

The chain joins TRBV11-1 to TRBJ2-3; TRBD1 aligns across 10 bases. From germline, CDR1 is SGHAT and CDR2 FQDESV (reference sequence). This CDR3 has 15 amino acids. V shed 5 bases, J shed 2 bases, and the junction held 4 bases outside the gene matches. CDR3 nucleotide sequence: TGTGCCAGCAGCCCCGGGACAGGGGTCACAGATACGCAGTATTTT. Its translation: CASSPGTGVTDTQYF.